This T cell receptor beta chain was documented in a study of PD-1 blockade in classical Hodgkin lymphoma. The CDR3 is 14 residues long. Germline loops: CDR1 GTSNPN, CDR2 SVGIG (reference sequence). V lost 2 bases and J 3 bases, leaving 13 bases between the germline ends. Generated by immunoSEQ multiplex PCR, the TCRdb table keeps only in-frame clones and is missing some. This table has more than 45,000 clones, about three quarters appearing once. Each of the patients experienced relapse following autologous stem cell transplantation, and their brentuximab vedotin exposure differed. The chain links TRBV30 to TRBJ1-2, with unresolved D. The specimen was peripheral blood mononuclear cells (PBMCs), collected at baseline. This TCR came from a human donor with classical Hodgkin lymphoma. The CDR3 DNA follows: TGTGCCTGGAGTCTAACTTTCGGGGACTATGGCTACACCTTC. Translation: CAWSLTFGDYGYTF.